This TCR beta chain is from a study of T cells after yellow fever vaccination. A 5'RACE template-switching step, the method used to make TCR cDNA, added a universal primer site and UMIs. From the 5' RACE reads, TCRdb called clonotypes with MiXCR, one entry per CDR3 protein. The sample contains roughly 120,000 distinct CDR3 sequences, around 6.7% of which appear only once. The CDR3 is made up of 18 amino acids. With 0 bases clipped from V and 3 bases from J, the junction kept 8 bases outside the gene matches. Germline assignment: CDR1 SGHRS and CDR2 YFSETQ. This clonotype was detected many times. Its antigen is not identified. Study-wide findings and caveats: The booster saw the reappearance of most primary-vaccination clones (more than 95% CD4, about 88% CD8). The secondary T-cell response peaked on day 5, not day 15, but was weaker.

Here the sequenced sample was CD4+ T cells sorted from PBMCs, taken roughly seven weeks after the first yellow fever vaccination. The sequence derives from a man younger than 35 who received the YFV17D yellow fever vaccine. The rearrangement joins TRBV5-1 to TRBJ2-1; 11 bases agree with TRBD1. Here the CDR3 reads CASSLAVSGTGGYNEQFF. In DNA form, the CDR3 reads TGCGCCAGCAGCTTGGCGGTCTCCGGGACAGGGGGCTACAATGAGCAGTTCTTC.